The T cell receptor beta chain described here comes from a study of Ad26.COV2.S vaccination and SARS-CoV-2 variants. This clone was detected many times. Treatment: roughly 20 received Ad26.COV2.S at low or high dose, single or two shots; about 5 received placebo; per-sample allocation not given. Samples were taken on day 63 after the first vaccine or placebo injection. CDR1 and CDR2 from the germline V gene are MRHNA and SNTAGT. The CDR3 is 13 residues long. V was pared by 2 bases and J by 3 bases, with 4 bases between. The repertoire was sequenced with immunoSEQ multiplex PCR; TCRdb's copy has only in-frame clones and lacks some. The sample consists of around 450,000 clones, less than 95% of them appearing once.

The rearrangement joins TRBV6-4 to TRBJ2-2; D gene ambiguous. This specimen consisted of peripheral blood, obtained in a trial of Ad26.COV2.S vaccine versus placebo. The receptor comes from a person between 18 and 65 years old who received the Ad26.COV2.S COVID-19 vaccine or a placebo. The CDR3, as DNA: TGTGCCAGCAGTGACAGGGACACCGGGGAGCTGTTTTTT. Its protein product is CASSDRDTGELFF.